This TCR beta chain was profiled in a study of response to subunit inactivated influenza vaccine. MiXCR, run by TCRdb on the RT-PCR reads, gives a single entry per CDR3 protein. The data show a few hundred thousand distinct CDR3 sequences, 14% seen once. This clonotype has ten or more counts. CDR1 and CDR2 from the germline V gene are SGHTA and FQGNSA. Trimming left V 5 bases short and J 4 bases short, with 15 bases between. The CDR3 spans 15 residues. The receptor was derived from a man aged 50-59 years who received an inactivated influenza vaccine. Sequenced material: PBMCs from blood, taken 11 to 12 days after vaccination. The J gene is TRBJ2-1, the V gene TRBV7-2, with a weak D call TRBD2 (6 bases). The CDR3 DNA is TGTGCCAGCAGCCCACTAGCAAAACGTTACAATGAGCAGTTCTTC. It specifies CASSPLAKRYNEQFF.